What follows is one TCR beta chain and its context. Its matching antigen is unknown. The data were taken from a study of cytomegalovirus exposure and HLA in healthy donors. Everyone who donated was a healthy bone marrow donor. Findings and caveats of the study: Reportedly, HLA-A and HLA-B alleles of most subjects were accurately predicted from TCR beta. Cytomegalovirus association was listed for about 150 TCR beta chains. Later analysis suggested links between common viral pathogens and several top significant clusters.

Primers for the PCR totalled 60 Vbeta and 13 Jbeta. TCRdb's copy holds only in-frame clones and misses some; the assay was immunoSEQ multiplex PCR. The repertoire holds some 150,000 clones, approximately 80% seen once, with 4.5% to 6.5% in the top ten. This CDR3 has 14 residues. Deletions cut 7 bases from V and 9 bases from J, with 18 bases between. Per germline, CDR1 MNHNS and CDR2 SASEGT. The V gene is TRBV6-1, the J gene TRBJ2-2; possibly TRBD2 for D (5 bases). The receptor comes from a male donor in good health and CMV-seronegative. Sample: PBMCs. The CDR3, as DNA: TGTGCCAGCACCCTCGAGGAGATAGCGCGGGAGCTGTTTTTT. Translating it yields CASTLEEIARELFF.